The clone carrying this T cell receptor (beta chain) was detected only once. V gave up 5 bases and J gave up 1 base, with 9 bases separating them. This CDR3 has 13 amino acids. Germline loops: CDR1 MDHEN, CDR2 SYDVKM. This sample stems from a study of T cell changes during pregnancy in multiple sclerosis. TCRdb's copy holds only in-frame clones and misses some; the assay was immunoSEQ multiplex PCR. This sample has fewer than 45,000 clones; roughly 91% occur once, and the top ten carry more than 0.6%. The genes are TRBV28 and TRBJ2-7, with D maybe TRBD1 (6 bases). The sample was CD4+ T cells from peripheral blood mononuclear cells, taken in the third trimester of pregnancy. The receptor was derived from a female donor with multiple sclerosis, enrolled in a pregnancy study. The CDR3 DNA reads TGTGCCAGCAGTAGGGGGAAATCCTACGAGCAGTACTTC. Translated: CASSRGKSYEQYF.